A single T cell receptor (beta chain) is shown here with its context. At collection, donors were nominally healthy, but unrecorded immune exposures were probable. The V segment lost 4 bases and the J segment 5 bases; nucleotides outside the gene matches: 7. Germline values: CDR1 MNHEY, CDR2 SMNVEV (reference sequence). The CDR3 contains 16 residues. The sample originates from a study of cytomegalovirus exposure and HLA in healthy donors. This PCR relied on a set of 60 Vbeta primers and 13 Jbeta primers. Sequenced by immunoSEQ multiplex PCR; TCRdb stores in-frame clones only, minus some. The sample holds approximately 100,000 clones, 80% to 85% seen once.

Sequences were obtained from PBMCs. The genes are TRBV27 and TRBJ2-3; the match to TRBD2 covers 12 bases. This sequence originates from a woman in her 30s in good health and CMV-seronegative. The CDR3 sequence is CASSSLTSGSRDTQYF. The CDR3 DNA is TGTGCCAGCAGTTCCCTGACTAGCGGGAGTAGAGATACGCAGTATTTT.